The T cell receptor (beta chain) under discussion was sequenced for a study of response to subunit inactivated influenza vaccine. CDR3 size: 14 residues. TCRdb re-called the RT-PCR reads through MiXCR, storing one row per CDR3 protein. The sample includes a few hundred thousand distinct CDR3 sequences, 22% of them seen just once. Concerning this clonotype itself: A junction end diverges from the germline sequence, so it may reflect a read error.

This chain connects TRBV12-3 or TRBV12-4 to TRBJ2-1; 12 bases map to TRBD2. The sequence came from a man aged 45 to 70 who received an inactivated influenza vaccine. Sequencing was performed on PBMCs from blood, taken 21 months after vaccination. The CDR3 protein is CASSLAGGPGEQFF. The CDR3 DNA reads TGTGCCAGCAGTCTAGCGGGGGGGCCAGGTGAGCAGTTCTTC.